These 9 T cell receptor beta chains were sequenced from one sample in a study of cytomegalovirus exposure and HLA in healthy donors. The PCR contained 60 Vbeta and 13 Jbeta primers. TCRdb's table, derived via immunoSEQ multiplex PCR, lists solely in-frame clones and lacks some. The data show roughly 160,000 clones, around 74% seen once. Material for sequencing was PBMCs. The origin of the receptors is a female donor in good health and CMV-seronegative.

This clone was seen a few times. The V call is TRBV7-2, the J call TRBJ1-5; D is ambiguous. Germline CDR1 is SGHTA and CDR2 is FQGNSA. The CDR3 has 12 amino acids. V lost 6 bases and J 3 bases, leaving 6 bases between the germline ends. Written as DNA, the CDR3 is TGTGCCAGCAGTCTCTACAATCAGCCCCAGCATTTT. Residues: CASSLYNQPQHF.

As to this clone: The same CDR3 can be traced to other DNA sequences in this sample. The chain is built from TRBV7-2 and TRBJ1-1; maybe TRBD1 (5 bases). Per the germline V gene, CDR1 is SGHTA and CDR2 is FQGNSA. CDR3 length: 13 residues. V shed 5 bases and J shed 0 bases, with 7 bases lying between them. The DNA for the CDR3 is TGTGCCAGCAGCCCAGGGATGAACACTGAAGCTTTCTTT. Translation gives CASSPGMNTEAFF.

The chain recombines TRBV5-8 with TRBJ2-3; the match to TRBD2 covers 12 bases. Germline CDR1 SGHTS, CDR2 YDEGEE. The V segment lost 4 bases and the J segment 4 bases; nucleotides outside the gene matches: 4. The length of the CDR3 is 15 residues. CDR3 loop: CASSLAGGPADTQYF. For the CDR3, the DNA is TGTGCCAGCAGCCTAGCGGGGGGGCCGGCAGATACGCAGTATTTT.

The gene calls are TRBV7-3 and TRBJ2-1, with 8 bases that match TRBD2. CDR3 length: 16 residues. V lost 1 base to trimming and J lost 5 bases; unmatched junction nucleotides: 7. The germline gives CDR1 SGHTA, CDR2 FQGTGA. CDR3 nucleotides: TGTGCCAGCAGCTTAAACACGGGAGGGCCGAACAATGAGCAGTTCTTC. It is translated as CASSLNTGGPNNEQFF.

This clone was recorded a few times. The rearrangement joins TRBV11-3 to TRBJ2-5; 8 nucleotides match TRBD1. Looked up from germline, CDR1 is SGHNT and CDR2 is YENEEA. This CDR3 has 13 residues. Unmatched junction bases numbered 8, after V lost 4 bases and J lost 10 bases. CDR3 sequence (DNA): TGTGCCAGCAGCTCATGGACAGGGACCGGCCAGTACTTC. Its protein product is CASSSWTGTGQYF.

The genes are TRBV6-1 and TRBJ1-1, with TRBD1 matching 7 bases. With 3 bases clipped from V and 4 bases from J, the junction kept 5 bases outside the gene matches. Germline-derived CDR1 and CDR2 are MNHNS and SASEGT. The CDR3 loop spans 14 amino acids. CDR3: CASSDRDSVTEAFF. CDR3 nucleotide sequence: TGTGCCAGCAGTGACCGGGACAGCGTCACTGAAGCTTTCTTT.

CDR3 sequence: CAWSVGPDREGQPQHF. The CDR3 coding sequence is TGTGCCTGGAGTGTCGGTCCCGACAGGGAAGGTCAGCCCCAGCATTTT. The rearrangement links TRBV30 to TRBJ1-5, with 7 bases that match TRBD1. CDR3 length equals 16 residues. The junction had 11 bases not matched to a gene; V was cut back by 0 bases and J by 6 bases. Germline V gene lookup returns CDR1 GTSNPN and CDR2 SVGIG (reference sequence).

CDR3 in amino acids: CASSHREGNYEQYF. DNA for the CDR3: TGTGCCAGCAGCCACCGGGAGGGAAACTACGAGCAGTACTTC. V is TRBV7-9 and J is TRBJ2-7; the match to TRBD2 covers 8 bases. Germline CDR1 is SEHNR and CDR2 is FQNEAQ (reference sequence). With 5 bases clipped from V and 3 bases from J, the junction kept 6 bases outside the gene matches. The CDR3 sequence is 14 residues long.

The chain is built from TRBV6-1 and TRBJ2-5; D is uncertain. This CDR3 has 13 residues. Looked up from germline, CDR1 is MNHNS and CDR2 is SASEGT. Trimming cost V 7 bases and J 1 base, with 10 bases left between them. In DNA, the CDR3 is TGTGCCAGCATGAGGAGCCCCCAAGAGACCCAGTACTTC. This encodes CASMRSPQETQYF.